This is a list of T cell receptor beta chains from one sample in a study of Graves' ophthalmopathy and Graves' hyperthyroidism. TCRdb used MiXCR to reprocess the multiplex PCR reads, holding one entry per CDR3 protein. This repertoire shows 600,000 to 950,000 distinct CDR3 sequences, roughly 41% found once; its top ten account for about 40%. Sequenced input: peripheral blood. The receptors originated from an adult man with Graves' ophthalmopathy. CDR3s include the opening cysteine and the closing phenylalanine or tryptophan. The order of the fields is D gene, clone size, V gene, J gene, CDR3 protein, CDR3 DNA. D genes are given only for firm matches. Clone size is given for some rows only: seen once, a few or many times, or a class if the clone is expanded.

>NA|many|TRBV7-2|TRBJ1-3
CATAADSGNTIYF
TGTGCCACTGCGGCAGACTCTGGAAACACCATATATTTT
>TRBD2|NA|TRBV25-1|TRBJ2-2
CASRTGGSGRALAGELFF
TGTGCCAGCAGGACTGGGGGTAGCGGGAGGGCCTTGGCCGGGGAGCTGTTTTTT
>TRBD1|many|TRBV9|TRBJ1-2
CASSGGQEHYGYTF
TGTGCCAGCAGCGGAGGACAGGAACACTATGGCTACACCTTC
>NA|many|TRBV19|TRBJ1-1
CASSTQGSNTEAFF
TGTGCCAGTAGTACCCAGGGATCGAACACTGAAGCTTTCTTT
>NA|few|TRBV29-1|TRBJ2-2
CSVENWQAPGELFF
TGCAGCGTTGAAAATTGGCAGGCACCCGGGGAGCTGTTTTTT
>NA|few|TRBV6-6|TRBJ2-7
CASSYLRGPDYEQYF
TGTGCCAGCAGTTACTTACGTGGACCGGACTACGAGCAGTACTTC
>NA|NA|TRBV20-1|TRBJ1-4
CSARSPADPNEKLFF
TGCAGTGCTAGATCACCAGCGGATCCAAATGAAAAACTGTTTTTT
>TRBD1|once|TRBV7-9|TRBJ2-2
CASSLTGQGAINTGELFF
TGTGCCAGCAGCTTAACGGGACAGGGGGCAATTAACACCGGGGAGCTGTTTTTT
>NA|NA|TRBV12-3/TRBV12-4|TRBJ1-1
CASSFVSRAKNTEAFF
TGTGCCAGCAGTTTTGTGTCCCGTGCGAAGAACACTGAAGCTTTCTTT
>TRBD2|NA|TRBV2|TRBJ2-7
CATGLAGVYEQYF
TGTGCCACCGGACTAGCGGGAGTGTACGAGCAGTACTTC
>TRBD1|many|TRBV7-9|TRBJ1-1
CASSGGGTTGRTEAFF
TGTGCCAGCAGCGGAGGGGGCACGACAGGGCGCACTGAAGCTTTCTTT
>NA|few|TRBV10-3|TRBJ2-5
CAISESLVSETQYF
TGTGCCATCAGTGAGTCGCTGGTTTCAGAGACCCAGTACTTC
>NA|NA|TRBV7-9|TRBJ2-2
CASSLDRFTKGAGELFF
TGTGCCAGCAGCTTAGATCGATTTACTAAGGGGGCCGGGGAGCTGTTTTTT
>NA|once|TRBV2|TRBJ1-4
CASSHRAIHEKLFF
TGTGCCAGCAGTCATCGGGCAATTCATGAAAAACTGTTTTTT
>TRBD1|once|TRBV4-1|TRBJ2-7
CASSQEDLDRETRYEQYF
TGCGCCAGCAGCCAAGAGGACCTCGACAGGGAAACTCGGTACGAGCAGTACTTC
>TRBD2|NA|TRBV15|TRBJ2-5
CATSRGTSGETQYF
TGTGCCACCAGCAGAGGGACTAGTGGTGAGACCCAGTACTTC
>TRBD1|NA|TRBV2|TRBJ2-5
CASSGLGQGKETQYF
TGTGCCAGCAGTGGCCTGGGACAGGGGAAAGAGACCCAGTACTTC
>NA|many|TRBV7-2|TRBJ2-7
CASSPGTALNEYF
TGTGCCAGCAGCCCAGGGACCGCGTTAAATGAGTACTTC
>NA|many|TRBV7-9|TRBJ1-5
CASSQDSNQPQHF
TGTGCCAGCAGCCAAGATAGCAATCAGCCCCAGCATTTT
>NA|NA|TRBV29-1|TRBJ1-1
CAWSIGTVNTEAFF
TGTGCCTGGAGTATCGGGACGGTAAACACTGAAGCTTTCTTT
>NA|few|TRBV7-8|TRBJ2-2
CASSSPLRHTGELFF
TGTGCCAGCAGCTCCCCTTTAAGGCACACCGGGGAGCTGTTTTTT
>TRBD1|NA|TRBV25-1|TRBJ2-5
CASSQQTGGLAETQYF
TGTGCCAGCAGTCAACAGACAGGGGGCCTGGCGGAGACCCAGTACTTC
>TRBD1|NA|TRBV10-3|TRBJ1-2
CASSSPGTGDRGYTF
TGTGCCAGCAGTTCCCCCGGGACAGGGGACCGGGGCTACACCTTC
>NA|few|TRBV6-5|TRBJ1-2
CASREQSNYGYTF
TGTGCCAGCAGGGAGCAATCTAACTATGGCTACACCTTC
>TRBD2|NA|TRBV7-2|TRBJ2-7
CASSLPGAGGPHEQYF
TGTGCCAGCAGCTTACCGGGGGCGGGAGGGCCCCACGAGCAGTACTTC
>NA|NA|TRBV15|TRBJ1-2
CATSRGRGAYTF
TGTGCCACCAGCAGGGGAAGGGGCGCCTACACCTTC
>NA|many|TRBV19|TRBJ1-2
CASSIDRTGRYGYTF
TGTGCCAGTAGTATAGACCGCACAGGGCGTTATGGCTACACCTTC
>TRBD2|NA|TRBV7-2|TRBJ2-7
CATGLAGFYEQYF
TGTGCTACGGGACTAGCGGGGTTCTACGAGCAGTACTTC
>NA|few|TRBV20-1|TRBJ2-7
CSARDFGANEQYF
TGCAGTGCTAGAGATTTTGGGGCCAACGAGCAGTACTTC
>TRBD1|many|TRBV5-1|TRBJ2-5
CASSVTGIYQETQYF
TGCGCCAGCAGCGTGACAGGGATTTACCAAGAGACCCAGTACTTC
>NA|many|TRBV19|TRBJ1-3
CASTKTGRGNTIYF
TGTGCCAGTACCAAAACGGGACGGGGAAACACCATATATTTT
>NA|many|TRBV20-1|TRBJ1-1
CSATDGADTEAFF
TGCAGTGCTACCGACGGGGCGGACACTGAAGCTTTCTTT
>NA|few|TRBV24-1|TRBJ1-5
CASSLRPGHLPPSNQPQHF
TGTGCCAGCAGTTTGCGACCGGGACACCTCCCACCCAGCAATCAGCCCCAGCATTTT
>NA|NA|TRBV12-3/TRBV12-4|TRBJ2-7
CASSEQDSSYEQYF
TGTGCCAGCAGTGAACAGGACAGCTCCTACGAGCAGTACTTC
>TRBD1|NA|TRBV15|TRBJ1-2
CATSSDRGRGGYTF
TGTGCCACCAGCAGCGACAGGGGACGGGGCGGCTACACCTTC
>NA|NA|TRBV7-9|TRBJ1-5
CASSLGGTSRQPQHF
TGTGCCAGCAGCTTAGGGGGGACATCTAGGCAGCCCCAGCATTTT
>NA|many|TRBV14|TRBJ2-7
CASSFRDGTYEQYF
TGTGCCAGCAGCTTCCGGGACGGAACCTACGAGCAGTACTTC
>NA|NA|TRBV29-1|TRBJ1-6
CSVEDRGPNSPLHF
TGCAGCGTTGAAGATCGGGGCCCCAATTCACCCCTCCACTTT
>NA|NA|TRBV10-3|TRBJ1-2
CALTRGGPANYGYTF
TGTGCCCTCACCCGAGGGGGTCCAGCTAACTATGGCTACACCTTC
>NA|NA|TRBV25-1|TRBJ2-2
CASSILARSAGELFF
TGTGCCAGCAGTATCCTAGCCCGGTCCGCCGGGGAGCTGTTTTTT
>TRBD2|NA|TRBV7-9|TRBJ2-7
CASTSPGLAGEGEQYF
TGTGCCAGCACCAGTCCGGGACTAGCGGGAGAGGGCGAGCAGTACTTC
>TRBD1|NA|TRBV13|TRBJ1-1
CASTPARQGGMAEAFF
TGTGCCAGCACCCCGGCGAGACAGGGGGGGATGGCTGAAGCTTTCTTT
>NA|NA|TRBV5-5|TRBJ2-7
CASSIPQEYEQYF
TGTGCCAGCAGCATACCACAGGAGTACGAGCAGTACTTC
>NA|many|TRBV7-8|TRBJ2-7
CASSPLYGGRGEQYF
TGTGCCAGCAGCCCCTTATATGGGGGGCGAGGAGAGCAGTACTTC
>NA|NA|TRBV7-3|TRBJ2-7
CASSLSITTYEQYF
TGTGCCAGCAGCTTATCTATTACAACCTACGAGCAGTACTTC
>NA|NA|TRBV19|TRBJ1-5
CASSMIGLSNQPQHF
TGTGCCAGTAGTATGATCGGACTTAGCAATCAGCCCCAGCATTTT
>NA|few|TRBV12-3/TRBV12-4|TRBJ1-4
CASSPNQPEKLFF
TGTGCCAGCTCACCGAATCAGCCTGAAAAACTGTTTTTT
>NA|NA|TRBV2|TRBJ1-2
CASSAGTNWGYTF
TGTGCCAGCAGCGCCGGGACCAATTGGGGCTACACCTTC
>NA|NA|TRBV7-9|TRBJ2-7
CASSPKQGIEQYF
TGCGCCAGCAGCCCCAAACAGGGTATCGAGCAGTACTTC
>NA|NA|TRBV29-1|TRBJ2-2
CAWKFGFTGELFF
TGTGCCTGGAAATTCGGGTTTACCGGGGAGCTGTTTTTT
>NA|many|TRBV29-1|TRBJ1-2
CSVIGPNYGYTF
TGCAGCGTTATAGGACCTAACTATGGCTACACCTTC
>NA|few|TRBV5-1|TRBJ2-5
CASRLAEETQYF
TGCGCCAGCAGACTTGCGGAAGAGACCCAGTACTTC
>NA|once|TRBV29-1|TRBJ1-5
CSATTGGKGNQPQHF
TGCAGCGCCACGACAGGCGGCAAGGGCAATCAGCCCCAGCATTTT